What follows describes a single TCR beta chain. This specimen belongs to a study of blood T cell repertoires in COVID-19. Per the study methods: Counts of nucleated cells, estimated from reference gene primer amplification, were obtained. Here immunoSEQ multiplex PCR was the method, and the copy in TCRdb shows in-frame clones only, minus some. That table is the source of V, J and clone size, and D and trimming were worked out from the DNA. The table lists fewer than 300,000 clones, around 87% of them singletons. Source material: peripheral blood. This receptor was taken from a woman aged 45-65 years with acute or convalescent COVID-19.

This CDR3 is CASSIEVLGEQRYGYTF. The DNA for the CDR3 is TGTGCCAGTAGTATAGAGGTCTTGGGAGAACAACGCTATGGCTACACCTTC. V usage is TRBV19 and J usage is TRBJ1-2; the D is unclear. CDR1 is LNHDA, CDR2 SQIVND, per germline (reference sequence). V was trimmed by 0 bases and J by 4 bases, leaving 18 bases between them. The CDR3 totals 17 residues.